There are many counts of the clone carrying this T cell receptor (beta chain). Its antigen is not known. The read terminates 3 residues ahead of where the CDR3 ends, so the germline J gene completes it. These data belong to a study of T cell clonality in common variable immunodeficiency. Regarding the study as a whole: In common variable immunodeficiency, TCR beta chains reportedly carried fewer deletions and N-nucleotide insertions. Links between repertoire features and CVID complications were heterogeneity-limited.

The protocol was immunoSEQ multiplex PCR, while the TCRdb copy is restricted to in-frame clones and leaves out a portion. The sample was found to contain 25,000 to 35,000 clones, and every one recurs. This CDR3 is built from 13 residues. In germline, CDR1 is SQVTM, CDR2 ANQGSEA. V shed 4 bases and J 7 bases; nucleotides not matched to a gene: 9. For at least one year, all CVID subjects received replacement immunoglobulin. Sequencing was carried out using peripheral blood mononuclear cells. This TCR was sampled from a human donor with common variable immunodeficiency. This chain uses TRBV29-1 with TRBJ1-1; TRBD1 aligns across 7 bases. This CDR3 is CSVVGQRLSEAFF. CDR3 DNA, as far as it was read: TGCAGCGTTGTGGGACAGAGGCTCAGTGAA.